This TCR beta chain was found in a study of T-cell memory formation after mild COVID-19. Study-level background: There were largely donor-specific TCR clusters. Notes on the study in general: Among clones contracting day 15 to 85, CD4/CD8 was balanced, whereas later expanders leaned CD4+.

TCRdb processed the 5' RACE reads anew with MiXCR; each CDR3 protein has one entry. Among over 120,000 distinct CDR3 sequences listed, 15% to 20% were seen once. Regarding this clonotype: Its antigen is currently unknown.

This receptor was taken from an adult woman who had mild COVID-19 (a few samples of this study predate the infection). Cell type and time point are not known. Material for sequencing was PBMCs or a T cell subset sorted from them (not recorded which).

CDR3 amino acids: CASSVSTSVSREQFF. The CDR3 nucleotides are TGTGCCAGCAGCGTATCGACTAGCGTCAGCCGTGAGCAGTTCTTC. The J gene is TRBJ2-1, the V gene TRBV9; 8 nucleotides agree with TRBD2. The CDR3 has 15 amino acids. In germline, CDR1 is SGDLS, CDR2 YYNGEE. The trim removed 1 base at V and 9 bases at J, leaving 9 bases unmatched.